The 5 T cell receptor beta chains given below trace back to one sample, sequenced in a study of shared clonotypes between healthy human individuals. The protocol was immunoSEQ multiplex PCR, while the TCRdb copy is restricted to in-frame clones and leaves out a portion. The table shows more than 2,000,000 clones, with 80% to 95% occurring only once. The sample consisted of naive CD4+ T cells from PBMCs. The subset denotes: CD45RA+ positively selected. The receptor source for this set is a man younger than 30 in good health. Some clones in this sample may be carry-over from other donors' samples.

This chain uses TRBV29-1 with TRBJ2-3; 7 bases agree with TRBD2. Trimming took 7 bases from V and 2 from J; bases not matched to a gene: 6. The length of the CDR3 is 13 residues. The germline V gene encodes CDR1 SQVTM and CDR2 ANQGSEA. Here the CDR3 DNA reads TGCAGCGGTGGGGAGGGCTTCACAGATACGCAGTATTTT. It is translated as CSGGEGFTDTQYF.

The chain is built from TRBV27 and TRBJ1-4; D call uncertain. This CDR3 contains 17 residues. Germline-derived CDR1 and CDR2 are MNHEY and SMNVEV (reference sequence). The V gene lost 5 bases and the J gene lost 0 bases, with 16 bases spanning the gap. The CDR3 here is CASSPADPFTTNEKLFF. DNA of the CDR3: TGTGCCAGCAGTCCCGCCGACCCATTTACAACTAATGAAAAACTGTTTTTT. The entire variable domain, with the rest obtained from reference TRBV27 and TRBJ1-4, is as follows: EAQVTQNPRYLITVTGKKLTVTCSQNMNHEYMSWYRQDPGLGLRQIYYSMNVEVTDKGDVPEGYKVSRKEKRNFPLILESPSPNQTSLYFCASSPADPFTTNEKLFFGSGTQLSVL.

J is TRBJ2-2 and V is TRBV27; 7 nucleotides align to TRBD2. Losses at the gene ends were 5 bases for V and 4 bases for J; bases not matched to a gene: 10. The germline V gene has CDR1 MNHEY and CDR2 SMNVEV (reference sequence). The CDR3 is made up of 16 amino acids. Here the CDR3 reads CASSRLAEWGTGELFF. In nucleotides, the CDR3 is TGTGCCAGCAGTCGCCTAGCGGAGTGGGGCACCGGGGAGCTGTTTTTT.

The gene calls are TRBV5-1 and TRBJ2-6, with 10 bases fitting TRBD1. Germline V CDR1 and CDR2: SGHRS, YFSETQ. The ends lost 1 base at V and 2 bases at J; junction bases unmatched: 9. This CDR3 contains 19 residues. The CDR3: CASSLTPGQGVAGANVLTF. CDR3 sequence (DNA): TGCGCCAGCAGCTTGACCCCCGGACAGGGGGTAGCTGGGGCCAACGTCCTGACTTTC.

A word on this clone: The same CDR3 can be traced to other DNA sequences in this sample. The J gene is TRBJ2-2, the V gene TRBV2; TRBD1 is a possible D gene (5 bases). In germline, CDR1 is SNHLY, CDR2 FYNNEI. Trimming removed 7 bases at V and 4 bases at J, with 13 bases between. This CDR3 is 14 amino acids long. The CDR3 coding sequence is TGTGCCAGCAAGGGGCAGGGTGTCACCGGGGAGCTGTTTTTT. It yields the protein CASKGQGVTGELFF.